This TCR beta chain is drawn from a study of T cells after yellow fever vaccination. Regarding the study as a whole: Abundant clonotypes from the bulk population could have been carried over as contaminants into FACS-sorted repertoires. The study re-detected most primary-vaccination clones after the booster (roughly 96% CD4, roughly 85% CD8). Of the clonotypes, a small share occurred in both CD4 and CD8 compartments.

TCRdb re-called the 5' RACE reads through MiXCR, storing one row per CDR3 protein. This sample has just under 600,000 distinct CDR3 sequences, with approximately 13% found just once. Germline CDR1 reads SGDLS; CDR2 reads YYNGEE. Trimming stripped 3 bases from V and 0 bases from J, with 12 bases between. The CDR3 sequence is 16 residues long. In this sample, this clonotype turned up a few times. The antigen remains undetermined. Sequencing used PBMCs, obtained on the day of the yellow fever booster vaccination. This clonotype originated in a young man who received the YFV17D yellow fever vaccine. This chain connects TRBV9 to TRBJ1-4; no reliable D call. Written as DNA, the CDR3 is TGTGCCAGCAGCGCCGGGCGATATGCAACTAATGAAAAACTGTTTTTT. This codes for CASSAGRYATNEKLFF.